These 10 T cell receptor beta chains were sequenced from one sample in a study of T cell responses to AZD1222 COVID-19 vaccine. The data were produced by immunoSEQ multiplex PCR, yet TCRdb's version contains in-frame clones alone and is incomplete. The sample contains about 180,000 clones, over 75% of which appear only once. The specimen was peripheral blood, collected on day 0 of AZD1222 vaccination. The receptors here all came from an adult in good health.

This clone was picked up a small number of times. The chain is built from TRBV5-5 and TRBJ1-3; TRBD1 matches 9 bases. Looked up from germline, CDR1 is SGHKS and CDR2 is YYEKEE (reference sequence). Losses at the gene ends were 4 bases for V and 0 bases for J; bases not matched to a gene: 2. This CDR3 has 15 amino acids. This CDR3 reads CASSPDRGSGNTIYF. As DNA, the CDR3 is TGTGCCAGCAGCCCGGACAGGGGCTCTGGAAACACCATATATTTT. Full variable domain (missing parts from reference TRBV5-5 and TRBJ1-3): DAGVTQSPTHLIKTRGQQVTLRCSPISGHKSVSWYQQVLGQGPQFIFQYYEKEERGRGNFPDRFSARQFPNYSSELNVNALLLGDSALYLCASSPDRGSGNTIYFGEGSWLTVV.

The rearrangement links TRBV9 to TRBJ2-7; 7 bases line up with TRBD1. Losses at the gene ends were 4 bases for V and 5 bases for J; bases not matched to a gene: 15. The CDR3 totals 16 residues. The germline CDR1 and CDR2 sequences are SGDLS and YYNGEE. The CDR3 spells CASSIHSGTEGDEQYF. The DNA for the CDR3 is TGTGCCAGCAGCATCCACTCCGGGACAGAAGGGGACGAGCAGTACTTC. Using reference TRBV9 and TRBJ2-7 for the parts outside the CDR3, the full variable domain is DSGVTQTPKHLITATGQRVTLRCSPRSGDLSVYWYQQSLDQGLQFLIQYYNGEERAKGNILERFSAQQFPDLHSELNLSSLELGDSALYFCASSIHSGTEGDEQYFGPGTRLTVT.

This chain links TRBV30 with TRBJ1-5; the D gene is possibly TRBD1 (6 bases). There are 13 residues in the CDR3. V dropped 1 base and J dropped 2 bases, with 6 bases sitting between them. From germline, CDR1 is GTSNPN and CDR2 SVGIG (reference sequence). In nucleotides, the CDR3 is TGTGCCTGGAGTGACAGGGGCAATCAGCCCCAGCATTTT. Its translation is CAWSDRGNQPQHF.

The chain recombines TRBV4-2 with TRBJ2-2; 7 bases are shared with TRBD1. Trimming cost V 1 base and J 5 bases; bases outside gene matches: 10. Germline loops: CDR1 LGHNA, CDR2 YNFKEQ. The CDR3 has 17 amino acids. CDR3 coding DNA: TGTGCCAGCAGCCAAGGAGAGGGGGCAGTCTTGACCGGGGAGCTGTTTTTT. It codes for CASSQGEGAVLTGELFF.

The chain is built from TRBV11-3 and TRBJ2-3, with D tentatively TRBD1 (6 bases). Germline CDR1 is SGHNT and CDR2 is YENEEA. This CDR3 region has 13 residues. V was pared by 0 bases and J by 6 bases, with 7 bases between. This chain's CDR3 is CASSLEQGDTQYF. The CDR3 DNA reads as TGTGCCAGCAGCTTAGAGCAGGGGGATACGCAGTATTTT.

This clone was counted a few times. V gene TRBV2 combines with J gene TRBJ2-7; TRBD2 might be the D (6 bases). Trimming shortened V by 7 bases and J by 6 bases, and 13 bases separated the two germline ends. There are 12 residues in the CDR3. Germline V lookup: CDR1 SNHLY, CDR2 FYNNEI. This CDR3 reads CASISGGREQYF. In nucleotides, the CDR3 is TGTGCCAGCATTTCCGGGGGACGCGAGCAGTACTTC.

The chain has TRBV10-3 and TRBJ2-7, with D possibly matching TRBD1 (5 bases). The germline V gene has CDR1 ENHRY and CDR2 SYGVKD. Trimming removed 4 bases from V and 4 bases from J, with 8 bases in between. This CDR3 spans 12 amino acids. The CDR3 region is CAISGQIYEQYF. The CDR3 DNA is TGTGCCATCAGTGGACAGATATACGAGCAGTACTTC.

This chain uses TRBV6-5 with TRBJ1-6; no firm D call. The V end lost 0 bases, the J end lost 7 bases, and 10 bases lay between the germline ends. CDR1 is MNHEY, CDR2 SVGAGI, per germline. The CDR3 spans 15 residues. CDR3 sequence reads: CASSYSGTGNSPLHF. The CDR3 DNA follows: TGTGCCAGCAGTTACTCGGGCACGGGGAATTCACCCCTCCACTTT.

This sequence joins TRBV6-1 and TRBJ2-2, with no clear D. The CDR3 contains 15 residues. Germline values: CDR1 MNHNS, CDR2 SASEGT. The V end was cut by 2 bases, the J end by 6 bases, with 13 bases between. The chain's CDR3 is CASSEFTLGSGELFF. CDR3 DNA sequence: TGTGCCAGCAGTGAATTTACCCTTGGGTCCGGGGAGCTGTTTTTT.

The chain is built from TRBV7-3 and TRBJ2-1; D is perhaps TRBD1 (5 bases). Germline V lookup: CDR1 SGHTA, CDR2 FQGTGA. Trimming pared 1 base from V and 10 bases from J, leaving 11 bases between. The CDR3 contains 13 residues. The CDR3 is CASSLRQGGEQFF. The CDR3 coding sequence is TGTGCCAGCAGCTTAAGGCAGGGCGGCGAGCAGTTCTTC.